These T cell receptor beta chains were read from a single sample in a study of control samples from healthy donors and cancer patients. The assay was immunoSEQ multiplex PCR, and TCRdb's table has in-frame clones only and misses some. The sample has 95,000 to 150,000 clones, about nine tenths seen once; the top ten hold approximately 7.8%. The sample taken for sequencing was blood. Receptors were obtained from a woman between 18 and 29 years old in good health. Each CDR3 is given with its conserved first and last residue. A D gene is named only where the DNA matches it firmly. The size field is filled for only some rows; it gives once, few, many or a size class.

TRBV24-1	-	TRBJ2-5	TRBD1	CATSDRQGGKETQYF	TGTGCCACCAGTGATCGACAGGGGGGGAAAGAGACCCAGTACTTC
TRBV5-1	-	TRBJ2-3	-	CASSFRGRTSTDTQYF	TGCGCCAGCAGCTTCCGGGGTCGAACTAGCACAGATACGCAGTATTTT
TRBV5-1	once	TRBJ2-7	-	CASSPMAGPLPYEQYF	TGCGCCAGCAGCCCCATGGCGGGTCCTCTTCCCTACGAGCAGTACTTC
TRBV6-5	once	TRBJ2-3	-	CASSYRQGTTDTQYF	TGTGCCAGCAGTTACCGCCAGGGGACCACAGATACGCAGTATTTT
TRBV6-6	-	TRBJ2-7	TRBD1	CASSYGPGQPYEQYF	TGTGCCAGCAGCTACGGACCGGGACAGCCCTACGAGCAGTACTTC
TRBV5-1	once	TRBJ2-3	TRBD1	CASSLRQGALDTQYF	TGCGCCAGCAGCTTAAGACAGGGGGCGCTGGATACGCAGTATTTT
TRBV2	-	TRBJ1-4	-	CASVLRQVDEKLFF	TGTGCCAGCGTCCTAAGACAGGTAGATGAAAAACTGTTTTTT
TRBV5-4	-	TRBJ2-2	-	CASSHGTGELFF	TGTGCCAGCAGCCATGGGACCGGGGAGCTGTTTTTT
TRBV18	-	TRBJ2-3	TRBD2	CASSPVLRGSTDTQYF	TGTGCCAGCTCACCAGTGTTGCGGGGGAGCACAGATACGCAGTATTTT
TRBV7-9	-	TRBJ2-7	-	CASNPAGALRGEQYF	TGTGCCAGCAATCCGGCAGGGGCCCTACGGGGCGAGCAGTACTTC
TRBV3-1/TRBV3-2	-	TRBJ2-3	-	CASSQGPAYSSTDTQYF	TGTGCCAGCAGCCAAGGACCAGCGTACTCTAGCACAGATACGCAGTATTTT
TRBV6-5	-	TRBJ2-2	TRBD1	CASRTGTGKTGELFF	TGTGCCAGCAGAACAGGGACAGGGAAAACCGGGGAGCTGTTTTTT
TRBV6-1	-	TRBJ1-3	-	CASSAYQGLGGNTIYF	TGTGCCAGCAGTGCTTATCAGGGTCTAGGGGGAAACACCATATATTTT
TRBV2	-	TRBJ2-3	TRBD1	CASSVSTGNRADTQYF	TGTGCCAGCAGTGTCTCGACAGGGAATAGAGCAGATACGCAGTATTTT
TRBV5-6	-	TRBJ1-4	-	CASSLFPGTGTNEKLFF	TGTGCCAGCAGCTTGTTCCCGGGGACGGGGACTAATGAAAAACTGTTTTTT
TRBV29-1	-	TRBJ2-7	TRBD1	CSVEDSATGGYEQYF	TGCAGCGTTGAAGATTCCGCGACAGGGGGCTACGAGCAGTACTTC
TRBV7-9	-	TRBJ1-6	-	CASSQRDGGGGNSPLHF	TGTGCCAGCAGCCAACGGGACGGAGGCGGGGGGAATTCACCCCTCCACTTT
TRBV4-2	once	TRBJ1-1	-	CASSQDLAVRNTEAFF	TGTGCCAGCAGCCAAGATTTGGCAGTGAGAAACACTGAAGCTTTCTTT
TRBV7-2	once	TRBJ2-3	-	CASSLAGTGPDTQYF	TGTGCCAGCAGCTTAGCGGGTACCGGGCCAGATACGCAGTATTTT
TRBV7-9	-	TRBJ1-2	-	CASSSSRMTSTNYGYTF	TGTGCCAGCAGCTCCTCCCGGATGACAAGTACTAACTATGGCTACACCTTC
TRBV5-4	-	TRBJ2-1	TRBD2	CASSSTSGRVEKFF	TGTGCCAGCAGCTCGACTAGCGGGAGGGTTGAGAAGTTCTTC
TRBV4-2	-	TRBJ2-3	-	CASSQEFGRGFGTDTQYF	TGTGCCAGCAGCCAAGAGTTCGGACGGGGGTTTGGAACAGATACGCAGTATTTT
TRBV5-1	few	TRBJ2-7	-	CASSLDWGSGEQYF	TGCGCCAGCAGCTTGGATTGGGGCAGCGGCGAGCAGTACTTC
TRBV3-1/TRBV3-2	-	TRBJ1-1	TRBD1	CASSPRGQVENTEAFF	TGTGCCAGCAGTCCAAGGGGACAGGTAGAGAACACTGAAGCTTTCTTT
TRBV27	-	TRBJ2-5	-	CASSLSWPYQETQYF	TGTGCCAGCAGTTTATCCTGGCCGTACCAAGAGACCCAGTACTTC
TRBV28	-	TRBJ2-7	TRBD1	CASSSSPDRLAF	TGTGCCAGCAGTTCCTCCCCGGACAGGTTGGCCTTC
TRBV6-1	-	TRBJ2-1	-	CASSEGGATKGFF	TGTGCCAGCAGTGAAGGGGGGGCGACAAAAGGGTTCTTC
TRBV28	-	TRBJ1-2	TRBD1	CASSSTGGPIFNYGYTF	TGTGCCAGCAGTTCTACAGGGGGTCCCATTTTTAACTATGGCTACACCTTC
TRBV6-2/TRBV6-3	-	TRBJ2-1	-	CASSYRLGNEQFF	TGTGCCAGCAGTTACAGGTTAGGCAATGAGCAGTTCTTC
TRBV30	-	TRBJ1-5	-	CAWSVTAGGNQPQHF	TGTGCCTGGAGTGTAACAGCAGGGGGCAATCAGCCCCAGCATTTT
TRBV30	-	TRBJ2-2	-	CAWSSGGFTGELFF	TGTGCCTGGAGCTCGGGCGGTTTCACCGGGGAGCTGTTTTTT
TRBV28	many	TRBJ1-2	-	CASSLWGDPGGYGYTF	TGTGCCAGCAGTTTATGGGGGGACCCCGGTGGCTATGGCTACACCTTC
TRBV5-1	-	TRBJ2-3	TRBD2	CASSHSGTSTDTQYF	TGCGCCAGCAGCCATAGCGGGACAAGCACAGATACGCAGTATTTT
TRBV6-2/TRBV6-3	-	TRBJ2-1	TRBD2	CASSYYLAGTYNEQFF	TGTGCCAGCAGTTACTATCTAGCGGGGACCTACAATGAGCAGTTCTTC
TRBV12-5	once	TRBJ1-2	TRBD1	CASGLVPGTAHYGYTF	TGTGCTAGTGGTTTGGTACCTGGGACAGCGCACTATGGCTACACCTTC
TRBV24-1	-	TRBJ2-7	TRBD1	CATAPRQGPSYEQYF	TGTGCCACCGCCCCCCGACAGGGGCCATCCTACGAGCAGTACTTC
TRBV9	-	TRBJ1-3	-	CASSVGGVGNTIYF	TGTGCCAGCAGCGTAGGAGGGGTCGGAAACACCATATATTTT
TRBV24-1	-	TRBJ2-1	-	CATSDSDGTEYNEQFF	TGTGCCACCAGTGATTCCGACGGGACCGAATACAATGAGCAGTTCTTC
TRBV5-4	few	TRBJ2-7	TRBD2	CASSLGGLASSYEQYF	TGTGCCAGCAGCTTGGGGGGACTAGCGAGCTCCTACGAGCAGTACTTC